The 16 T cell receptor beta chains listed next were all sequenced from one sample in a study of T cell repertoires in cytomegalovirus infection. No antigen has been assigned to these receptors. TCRdb called the reads again in MiXCR, with one record for every CDR3 protein. The sample holds a few hundred thousand distinct CDR3 sequences, almost 40% seen once. Sequenced here: cultured PBMCs, sampled from culture after CMV antigen stimulation. The source is a human donor in good health (CMV status not recorded). Some clones in this sample may be carry-over from other donors' samples.

This clonotype was detected only once. CDR3 protein: CASNSPEIETQYF. The CDR3, as DNA: TGTGCCAGTAACAGCCCCGAGATTGAGACCCAGTACTTC. The chain employs TRBV19 and TRBJ2-5; D unresolved. The CDR3 runs to 13 residues. CDR1 and CDR2 (germline): LNHDA, SQIVND (reference sequence). Trimming pared 7 bases from V and 5 bases from J, leaving 14 bases between.

The chain uses TRBV11-2 and TRBJ2-7; TRBD2 agrees at 9 bases. CDR1 and CDR2 (germline): SGHAT, FQNNGV. This CDR3 has 18 residues. The V and J ends lost 0 bases and 1 base, in that order; junction bases with no gene match: 10. CDR3 amino acids: CASSLDQSRLAESYEQYF. DNA for the CDR3: TGTGCCAGCAGCTTAGATCAATCCCGACTAGCGGAGTCCTACGAGCAGTACTTC.

The V and J genes are TRBV27 and TRBJ2-5; D tentatively reads TRBD1 or TRBD2 (6 bases each). The CDR3 has 15 residues. CDR1 and CDR2 (germline): MNHEY, SMNVEV (reference sequence). The ends were cut back, 8 bases at V and 5 bases at J, with 21 bases in the middle. Here the CDR3 DNA reads TGTGCCAGCCTTCCCAGGGGCCTCCGGGGGGAGACCCAGTACTTC. Its translation is CASLPRGLRGETQYF.

Only a few counts were recorded for this clonotype. J is TRBJ2-3 and V is TRBV11-2, with D perhaps TRBD1 (5 bases). Germline lookup yields CDR1 SGHAT and CDR2 FQNNGV. Between the trimmed V and J ends, which lost 5 bases and 9 bases, there was a span of 15 bases. This CDR3 has 13 amino acids. CDR3 sequence (DNA): TGTGCCAGCAGCCTCGACAGCTCCGGGACGCAGTATTTT. Translated: CASSLDSSGTQYF.

V is TRBV4-2 and J is TRBJ2-2; D unclear. Trimming took 1 base from V and 2 from J, leaving 11 bases between them. This CDR3 is built from 16 residues. The germline gives CDR1 LGHNA, CDR2 YNFKEQ. This chain's CDR3 is CASSQADLLNTGELFF. In DNA form, the CDR3 reads TGTGCCAGCAGCCAAGCCGACCTCTTAAACACCGGGGAGCTGTTTTTT.

The chain uses TRBV11-2 and TRBJ2-7, with a possible D match to TRBD2 (5 bases). V lost 3 bases to trimming and J lost 7 bases, with 19 bases between them. From germline, CDR1 is SGHAT and CDR2 FQNNGV. The CDR3 is 15 amino acids. CDR3 nucleotides: TGTGCCAGCAGCTTCACTCTGACTATGTCGGGGGAGCAGTACTTC. This encodes CASSFTLTMSGEQYF.

This clonotype occurred many times. This chain connects TRBV7-8 to TRBJ2-3, with 7 bases fitting TRBD1. The germline CDR1 and CDR2 sequences are SGHVS and FQNEAQ. The CDR3 extends over 14 amino acids. V trimming: 5 bases; J trimming: 2 bases; junction bases outside the gene matches: 4. In nucleotides, the CDR3 is TGTGCCAGCAGCCCGACAGGGCTCACAGATACGCAGTATTTT. Its translation: CASSPTGLTDTQYF.

This clonotype was seen a handful of times. The J gene is TRBJ1-2, the V gene TRBV7-2; no reliable D call. This CDR3 is built from 13 residues. Trimming took off 4 bases at V and 4 bases at J, with 10 bases between the two ends. Per the germline V gene, CDR1 is SGHTA and CDR2 is FQGNSA. This CDR3 is CASSSFGPYGYTF. The CDR3 DNA is TGTGCCAGCAGCTCCTTTGGGCCCTATGGCTACACCTTC.

V is TRBV3-1 and J is TRBJ1-1; D call uncertain. V was clipped by 10 bases and J by 3 bases, with 12 bases between them. CDR3 length equals 12 residues. Looked up from germline, CDR1 is LGHDT and CDR2 is YNNKEL (reference sequence). CDR3 in amino acids: CATSGSHTEAFF. DNA of the CDR3: TGTGCCACCTCAGGCAGTCACACTGAAGCTTTCTTT.

J is TRBJ2-7 and V is TRBV12-5, with TRBD2 matching over 7 bases. Losses at the gene ends were 0 bases for V and 2 bases for J; bases not matched to a gene: 1. Per germline, CDR1 LGHNT and CDR2 FRNRAP. This CDR3 comprises 14 residues. CDR3 sequence reads: CASGLVGTTYEQYF. CDR3 sequence (DNA): TGTGCTAGTGGTTTGGTAGGGACTACCTACGAGCAGTACTTC.

The V call is TRBV7-2, the J call TRBJ2-2; a weak D match, TRBD1 (5 bases). The V end was cut by 5 bases, the J end by 6 bases, with 13 bases between. The germline gives CDR1 SGHTA, CDR2 FQGNSA. There are 14 residues in the CDR3. The CDR3 is CASSGQGQAGELFF. In nucleotides, the CDR3 is TGTGCCAGCAGCGGGCAGGGTCAAGCCGGGGAGCTGTTTTTT.

The V call is TRBV5-1, the J call TRBJ1-3, with a weak D call TRBD1 (6 bases). The CDR3 length is 16 residues. Trimming took 1 base from V and 0 from J, leaving 11 bases between them. Germline V gene lookup returns CDR1 SGHRS and CDR2 YFSETQ. CDR3 nucleotides: TGCGCCAGCAGCTTGACAGGGCTCTCCTCTGGAAACACCATATATTTT. This translates into CASSLTGLSSGNTIYF.

This chain connects TRBV2 to TRBJ2-3, with 13 positions matching TRBD2. V gave up 5 bases and J gave up 4 bases; unmatched junction bases: 3. The CDR3 has 15 residues. Germline CDR1 is SNHLY and CDR2 is FYNNEI. CDR3 amino acids: CASSRTSGSSDTQYF. The CDR3 DNA is TGTGCCAGCAGTCGGACTAGCGGGAGTTCAGATACGCAGTATTTT. The variable domain in full, with the rest retrieved from reference TRBV2 and TRBJ2-3, is EPEVTQTPSHQVTQMGQEVILRCVPISNHLYFYWYRQILGQKVEFLVSFYNNEISEKSEIFDDQFSVERPDGSNFTLKIRSTKLEDSAMYFCASSRTSGSSDTQYFGPGTRLTVL.

V usage is TRBV7-8 and J usage is TRBJ2-7, with D possibly being TRBD1 or TRBD2 (6 bases each). In germline, CDR1 is SGHVS, CDR2 FQNEAQ. This CDR3 is built from 15 residues. The V end lost 4 bases, the J end lost 5 bases, and 18 bases lay between the germline ends. The CDR3 sequence: CASSYRTGAGDEQYF. CDR3 in DNA: TGTGCCAGCAGCTATAGAACGGGGGCTGGGGACGAGCAGTACTTC.

This clonotype was seen ten or more times. The chain combines TRBV7-2 with TRBJ2-1, with TRBD2 identical over 7 bases. The CDR3 consists of 15 residues. Germline V gene data show CDR1 as SGHTA and CDR2 as FQGNSA. V gave up 5 bases and J gave up 2 bases; unmatched junction bases: 6. Here the CDR3 DNA reads TGTGCCAGCAGCCCATCTAGCGGCCCCTACAATGAGCAGTTCTTC. Its protein is CASSPSSGPYNEQFF.

This clonotype came up a few times. The rearrangement joins TRBV15 to TRBJ2-1; D unresolved. The CDR3 covers 18 residues. CDR1 LNHNV and CDR2 YYDKDF come from the germline V gene (reference sequence). Trimming cost V 0 bases and J 0 bases, with 15 bases left between them. The chain's CDR3 is CATSRDLPGRSSYNEQFF. CDR3 DNA sequence: TGTGCCACCAGCAGAGATTTACCTGGGCGAAGCTCCTACAATGAGCAGTTCTTC.